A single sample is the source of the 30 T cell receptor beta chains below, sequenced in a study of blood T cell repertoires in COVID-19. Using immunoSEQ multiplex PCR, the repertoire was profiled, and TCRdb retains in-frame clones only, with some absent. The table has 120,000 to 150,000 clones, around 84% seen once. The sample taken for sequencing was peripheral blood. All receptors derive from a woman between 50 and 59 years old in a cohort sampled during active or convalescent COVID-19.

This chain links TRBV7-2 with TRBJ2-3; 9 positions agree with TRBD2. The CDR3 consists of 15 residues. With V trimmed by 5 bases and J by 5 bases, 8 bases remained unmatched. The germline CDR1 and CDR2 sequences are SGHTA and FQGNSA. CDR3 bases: TGTGCCAGCAGCCCGGGGTGGCGGGGGGGAGATACGCAGTATTTT. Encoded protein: CASSPGWRGGDTQYF.

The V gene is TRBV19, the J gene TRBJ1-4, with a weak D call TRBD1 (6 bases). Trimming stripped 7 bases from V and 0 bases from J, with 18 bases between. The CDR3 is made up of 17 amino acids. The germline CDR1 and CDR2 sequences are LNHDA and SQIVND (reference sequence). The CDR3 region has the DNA TGTGCCAGTACCCCTTTACAGGGAATTTCAACTAATGAAAAACTGTTTTTT. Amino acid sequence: CASTPLQGISTNEKLFF.

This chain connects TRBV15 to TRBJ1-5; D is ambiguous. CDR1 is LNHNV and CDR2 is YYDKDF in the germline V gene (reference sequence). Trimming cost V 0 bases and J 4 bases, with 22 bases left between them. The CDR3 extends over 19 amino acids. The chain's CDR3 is CATSRDPTVIQVLNQPQHF. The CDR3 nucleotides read TGTGCCACCAGCAGAGATCCCACGGTCATCCAAGTTCTGAATCAGCCCCAGCATTTT. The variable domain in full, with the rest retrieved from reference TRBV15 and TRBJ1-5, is DAMVIQNPRYQVTQFGKPVTLSCSQTLNHNVMYWYQQKSSQAPKLLFHYYDKDFNNEADTPDNFQSRRPNTSFCFLDIRSPGLGDTAMYLCATSRDPTVIQVLNQPQHFGDGTRLSIL.

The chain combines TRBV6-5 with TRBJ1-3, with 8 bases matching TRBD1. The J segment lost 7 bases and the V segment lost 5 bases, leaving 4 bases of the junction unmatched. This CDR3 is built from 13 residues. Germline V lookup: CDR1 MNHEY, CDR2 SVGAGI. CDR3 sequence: CASSQRQGNTIYF. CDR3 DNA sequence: TGTGCCAGCAGTCAACGACAGGGGAACACCATATATTTT.

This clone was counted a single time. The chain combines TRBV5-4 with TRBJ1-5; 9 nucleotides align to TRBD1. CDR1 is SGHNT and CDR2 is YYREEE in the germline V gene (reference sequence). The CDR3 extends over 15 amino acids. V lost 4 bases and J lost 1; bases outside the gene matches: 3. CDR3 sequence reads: CASSLGTGSNQPQHF. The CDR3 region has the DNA TGTGCCAGCAGCCTGGGGACAGGGAGCAATCAGCCCCAGCATTTT. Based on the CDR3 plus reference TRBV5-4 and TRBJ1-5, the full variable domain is ETGVTQSPTHLIKTRGQQVTLRCSSQSGHNTVSWYQQALGQGPQFIFQYYREEENGRGNFPPRFSGLQFPNYSSELNVNALELDDSALYLCASSLGTGSNQPQHFGDGTRLSIL.

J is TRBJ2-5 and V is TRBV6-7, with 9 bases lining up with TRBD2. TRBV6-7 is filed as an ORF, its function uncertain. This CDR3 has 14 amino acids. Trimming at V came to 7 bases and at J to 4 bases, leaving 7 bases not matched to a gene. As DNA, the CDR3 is TGTGCCAGCACCGCGGCGGGGGGGGTAGAGACCCAGTACTTC. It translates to CASTAAGGVETQYF.

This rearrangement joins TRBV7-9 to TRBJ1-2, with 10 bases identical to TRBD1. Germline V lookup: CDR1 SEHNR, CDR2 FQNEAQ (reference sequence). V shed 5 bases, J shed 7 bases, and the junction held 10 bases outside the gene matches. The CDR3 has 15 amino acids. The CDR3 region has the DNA TGTGCCAGCAGCGAGGGGGGACAGGGGTTGTCTGGCTACACCTTC. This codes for CASSEGGQGLSGYTF.

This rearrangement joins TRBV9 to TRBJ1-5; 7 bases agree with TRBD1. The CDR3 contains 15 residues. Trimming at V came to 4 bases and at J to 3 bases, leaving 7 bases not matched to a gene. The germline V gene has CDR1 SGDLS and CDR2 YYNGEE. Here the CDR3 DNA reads TGTGCCAGCAGCACTACAGGGGCCGTCAATCAGCCCCAGCATTTT. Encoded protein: CASSTTGAVNQPQHF.

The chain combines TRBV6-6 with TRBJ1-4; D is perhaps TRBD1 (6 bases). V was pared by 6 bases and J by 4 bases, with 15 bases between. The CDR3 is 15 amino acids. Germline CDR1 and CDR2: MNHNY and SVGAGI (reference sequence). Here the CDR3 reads CASSPTDRFNEKLFF. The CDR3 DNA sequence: TGTGCCAGCAGCCCGACCGACAGGTTTAATGAAAAACTGTTTTTT.

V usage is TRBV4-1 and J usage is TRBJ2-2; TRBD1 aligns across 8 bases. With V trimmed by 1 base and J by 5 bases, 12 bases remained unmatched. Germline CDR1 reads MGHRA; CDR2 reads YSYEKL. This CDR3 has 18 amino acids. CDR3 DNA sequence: TGCGCCAGCAGCCAAGGGATCGTGGCAGGGGGCCCTACCGGGGAGCTGTTTTTT. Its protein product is CASSQGIVAGGPTGELFF.

The CDR3 region is CASSPGQRLGYGYTF. Here the CDR3 DNA reads TGTGCCAGCAGCCCGGGACAGCGCCTCGGCTATGGCTACACCTTC. The chain has TRBV13 and TRBJ1-2; 7 positions agree with TRBD1. Germline V gene sequence: CDR1 PRHDT, CDR2 FYEKMQ (reference sequence). V shed 5 bases and J 4 bases; nucleotides not matched to a gene: 10. The CDR3 is 15 residues long. Based on the CDR3 plus reference TRBV13 and TRBJ1-2, the full variable domain is AAGVIQSPRHLIKEKRETATLKCYPIPRHDTVYWYQQGPGQDPQFLISFYEKMQSDKGSIPDRFSAQQFSDYHSELNMSSLELGDSALYFCASSPGQRLGYGYTFGSGTRLTVV.

CDR3 nucleotides: TGCGCCAGCAGCCAAGACCCCCCGACGGGTTCTGGAAACACCATATATTTT. Amino acid sequence: CASSQDPPTGSGNTIYF. The V call is TRBV4-1, the J call TRBJ1-3; D unclear. The V end was cut by 0 bases, the J end by 1 base, with 13 bases between. The CDR3 is made up of 17 amino acids. Germline lookup yields CDR1 MGHRA and CDR2 YSYEKL.

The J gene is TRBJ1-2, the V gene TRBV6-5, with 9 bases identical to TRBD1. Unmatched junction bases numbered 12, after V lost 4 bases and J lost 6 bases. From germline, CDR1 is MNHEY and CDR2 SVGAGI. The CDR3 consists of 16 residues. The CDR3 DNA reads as TGTGCCAGCAGTTCCGCATACCTACAGGGGGCCGATGGCTACACCTTC. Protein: CASSSAYLQGADGYTF.

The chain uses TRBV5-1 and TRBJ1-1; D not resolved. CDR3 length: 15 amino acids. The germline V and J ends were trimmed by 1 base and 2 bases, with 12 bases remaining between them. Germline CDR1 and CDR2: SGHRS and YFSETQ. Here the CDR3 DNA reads TGCGCCAGCAGCTTGTCGGGGATGTCTAACACTGAAGCTTTCTTT. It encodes CASSLSGMSNTEAFF. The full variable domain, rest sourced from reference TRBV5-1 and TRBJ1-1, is KAGVTQTPRYLIKTRGQQVTLSCSPISGHRSVSWYQQTPGQGLQFLFEYFSETQRNKGNFPGRFSGRQFSNSRSEMNVSTLELGDSALYLCASSLSGMSNTEAFFGQGTRLTVV.

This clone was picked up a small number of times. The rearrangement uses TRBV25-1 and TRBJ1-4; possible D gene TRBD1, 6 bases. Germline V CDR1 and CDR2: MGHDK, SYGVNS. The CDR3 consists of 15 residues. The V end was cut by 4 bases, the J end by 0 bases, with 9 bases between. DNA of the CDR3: TGTGCCAGCAGTGGCGGACAGTCAACTAATGAAAAACTGTTTTTT. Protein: CASSGGQSTNEKLFF.

This CDR3 reads CASTQGGTNTEAFF. In DNA, the CDR3 is TGTGCCAGCACTCAGGGGGGCACGAATACTGAAGCTTTCTTT. V gene TRBV18 combines with J gene TRBJ1-1, with TRBD1 matching over 7 bases. Germline CDR1 and CDR2: KGHSH and LQKENI. With V trimmed by 8 bases and J by 5 bases, 11 bases remained unmatched. The CDR3 is 14 amino acids.

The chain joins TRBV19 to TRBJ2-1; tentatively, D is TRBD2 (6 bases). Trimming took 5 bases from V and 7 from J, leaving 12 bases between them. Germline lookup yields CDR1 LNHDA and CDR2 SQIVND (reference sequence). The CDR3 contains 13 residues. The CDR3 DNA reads TGTGCCAGTAGTCGGGGGTCCGAGAATGAGCAGTTCTTC. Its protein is CASSRGSENEQFF.

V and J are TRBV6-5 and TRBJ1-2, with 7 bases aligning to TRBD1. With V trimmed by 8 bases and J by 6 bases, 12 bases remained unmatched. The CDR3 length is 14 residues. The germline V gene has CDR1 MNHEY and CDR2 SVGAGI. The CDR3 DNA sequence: TGTGCCAGCTGGCCCAAACAGGGGATCAATGGCTACACCTTC. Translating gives CASWPKQGINGYTF.

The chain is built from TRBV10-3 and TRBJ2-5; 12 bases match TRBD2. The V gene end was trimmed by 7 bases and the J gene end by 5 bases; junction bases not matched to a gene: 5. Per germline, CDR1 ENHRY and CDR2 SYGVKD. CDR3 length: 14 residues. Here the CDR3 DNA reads TGTGCCATCAAGGCTAGCGGGGGGGCCGAGACCCAGTACTTC. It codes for CAIKASGGAETQYF.

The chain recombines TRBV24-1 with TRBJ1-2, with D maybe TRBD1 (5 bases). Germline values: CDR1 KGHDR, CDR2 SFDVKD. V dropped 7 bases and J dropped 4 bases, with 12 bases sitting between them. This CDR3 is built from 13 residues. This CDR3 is CATRGTDSYGYTF. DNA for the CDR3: TGTGCCACCAGGGGGACTGACAGCTATGGCTACACCTTC.

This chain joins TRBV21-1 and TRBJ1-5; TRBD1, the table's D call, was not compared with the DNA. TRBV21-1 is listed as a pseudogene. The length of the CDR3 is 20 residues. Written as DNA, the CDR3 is TGTGCCAGCAGCATTGACCGGGACAGACCCATACCCCTCCATAATCAGCCCCAGCATTTT. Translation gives CASSIDRDRPIPLHNQPQHF.

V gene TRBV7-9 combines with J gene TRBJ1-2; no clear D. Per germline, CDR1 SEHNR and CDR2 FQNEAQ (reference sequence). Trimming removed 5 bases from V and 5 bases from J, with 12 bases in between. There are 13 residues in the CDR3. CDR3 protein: CASSRDPSYGYTF. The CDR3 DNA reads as TGTGCCAGCAGCAGAGATCCATCTTATGGCTACACCTTC. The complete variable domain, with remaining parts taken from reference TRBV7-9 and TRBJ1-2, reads DTGVSQNPRHKITKRGQNVTFRCDPISEHNRLYWYRQTLGQGPEFLTYFQNEAQLEKSRLLSDRFSAERPKGSFSTLEIQRTEQGDSAMYLCASSRDPSYGYTFGSGTRLTVV.

The CDR3, as DNA: TGCAGCGCCAAGGACAGGGTCCAAGAGACCCAGTACTTC. Amino acid sequence: CSAKDRVQETQYF. V and J are TRBV29-1 and TRBJ2-5, with TRBD1 matching 8 bases. CDR3 size: 13 residues. V was pared by 7 bases and J by 1 base, with 5 bases of the junction left unmatched. Germline CDR1 and CDR2: SQVTM and ANQGSEA. Using reference TRBV29-1 and TRBJ2-5 for the parts outside the CDR3, the full variable domain is SAVISQKPSRDICQRGTSLTIQCQVDSQVTMMFWYRQQPGQSLTLIATANQGSEATYESGFVIDKFPISRPNLTFSTLTVSNMSPEDSSIYLCSAKDRVQETQYFGPGTRLLVL.

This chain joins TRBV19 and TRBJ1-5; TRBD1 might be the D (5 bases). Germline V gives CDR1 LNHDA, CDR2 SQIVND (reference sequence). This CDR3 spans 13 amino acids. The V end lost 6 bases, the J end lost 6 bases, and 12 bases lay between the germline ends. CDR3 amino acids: CASSPGLGQPQHF. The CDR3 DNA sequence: TGTGCCAGTAGCCCAGGGCTCGGTCAGCCCCAGCATTTT.

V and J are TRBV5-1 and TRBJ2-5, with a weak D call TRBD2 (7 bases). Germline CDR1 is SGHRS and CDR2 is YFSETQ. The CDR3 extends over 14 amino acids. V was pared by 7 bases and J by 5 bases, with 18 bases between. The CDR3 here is CASLIMGGPETQYF. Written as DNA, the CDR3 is TGCGCCAGCCTAATAATGGGGGGGCCGGAGACCCAGTACTTC.

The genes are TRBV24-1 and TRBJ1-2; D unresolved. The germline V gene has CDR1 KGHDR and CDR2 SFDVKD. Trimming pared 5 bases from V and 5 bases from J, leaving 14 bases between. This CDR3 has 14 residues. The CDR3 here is CATSAEGKGYGYTF. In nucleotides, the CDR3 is TGTGCCACCAGTGCTGAGGGAAAAGGGTATGGCTACACCTTC.

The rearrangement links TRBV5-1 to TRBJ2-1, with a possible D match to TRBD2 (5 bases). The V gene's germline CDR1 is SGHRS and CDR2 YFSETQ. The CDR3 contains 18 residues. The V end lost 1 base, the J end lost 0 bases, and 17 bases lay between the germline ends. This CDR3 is CASSLTSRARNSYNEQFF. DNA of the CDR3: TGCGCCAGCAGCTTGACTAGTAGGGCCCGAAACTCCTACAATGAGCAGTTCTTC.

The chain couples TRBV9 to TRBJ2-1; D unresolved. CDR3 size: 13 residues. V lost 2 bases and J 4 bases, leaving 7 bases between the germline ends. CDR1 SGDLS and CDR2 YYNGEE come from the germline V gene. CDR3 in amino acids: CASSVLQYNEQFF. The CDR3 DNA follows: TGTGCCAGCAGCGTCCTCCAGTACAATGAGCAGTTCTTC.

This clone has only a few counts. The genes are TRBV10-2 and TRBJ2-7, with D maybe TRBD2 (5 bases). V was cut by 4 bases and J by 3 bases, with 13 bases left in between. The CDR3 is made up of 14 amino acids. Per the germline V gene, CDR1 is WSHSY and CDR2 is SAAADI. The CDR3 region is CASSGPASNYEQYF. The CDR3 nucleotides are TGCGCCAGCAGTGGTCCCGCTAGCAACTACGAGCAGTACTTC.

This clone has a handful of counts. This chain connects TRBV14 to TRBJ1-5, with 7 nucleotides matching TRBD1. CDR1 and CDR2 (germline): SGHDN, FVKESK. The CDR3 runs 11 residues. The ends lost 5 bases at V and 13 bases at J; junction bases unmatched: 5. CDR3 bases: TGTGCCAGCAGCGGACAGGTACGACAGCATTTT. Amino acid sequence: CASSGQVRQHF.